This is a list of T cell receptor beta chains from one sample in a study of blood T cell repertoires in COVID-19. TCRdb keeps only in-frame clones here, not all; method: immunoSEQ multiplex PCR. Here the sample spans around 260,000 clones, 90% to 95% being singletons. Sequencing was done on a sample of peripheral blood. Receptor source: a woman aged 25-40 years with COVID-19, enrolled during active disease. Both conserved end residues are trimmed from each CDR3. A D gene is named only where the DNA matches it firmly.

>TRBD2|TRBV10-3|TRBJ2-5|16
AISEIKIVSGIQETQY
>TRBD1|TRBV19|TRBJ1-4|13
ASSSGQGASEKLF
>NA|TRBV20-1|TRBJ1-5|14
SASSSWAGSNQPQH
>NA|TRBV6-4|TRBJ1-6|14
ASRKEVGVGDSPLH
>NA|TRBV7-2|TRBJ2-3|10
ATVPSTDTQY
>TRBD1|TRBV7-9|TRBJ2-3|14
ASSFTGGRWTDTQY
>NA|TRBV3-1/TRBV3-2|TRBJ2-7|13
ASSLGGSSSYEQY
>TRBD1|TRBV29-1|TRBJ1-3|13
SVVWDRDFGNTIY
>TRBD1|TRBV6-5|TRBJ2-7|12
ASTQDRGPSKQY
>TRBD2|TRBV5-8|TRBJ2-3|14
ASSPGTSTSTDTQY
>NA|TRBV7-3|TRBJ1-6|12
ASSLAGYNSPLH
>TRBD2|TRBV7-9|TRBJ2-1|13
ASSLPGRAVNEQF
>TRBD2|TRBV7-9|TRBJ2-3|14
ASSRGLAANTDTQY
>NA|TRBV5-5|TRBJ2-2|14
ASSLERDLPTGELF
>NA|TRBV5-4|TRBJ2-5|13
ASSLAGPSGETQY
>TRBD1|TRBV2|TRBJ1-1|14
ASSEYPGGGGTEAF
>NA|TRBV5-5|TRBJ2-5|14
ASSLEGFVAQETQY
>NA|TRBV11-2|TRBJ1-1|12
ASTQGGRVAEAF
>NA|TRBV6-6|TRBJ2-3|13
ASSYSSSGRDTQY
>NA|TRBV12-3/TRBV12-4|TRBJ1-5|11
ASSSSVNQPQH
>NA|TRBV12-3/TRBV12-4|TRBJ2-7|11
ASSLTYSYEQY
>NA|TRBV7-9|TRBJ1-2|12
ASSLGRGFYGYT
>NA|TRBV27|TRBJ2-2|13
ASSTGHVGTGELF
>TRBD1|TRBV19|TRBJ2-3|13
ASSRQGNPADTQY
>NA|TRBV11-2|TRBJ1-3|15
ASSLGTGTLSGNTIY
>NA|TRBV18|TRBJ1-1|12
ASSPGQVNTEAF
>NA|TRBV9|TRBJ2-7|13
ASSVGGGAFHEQY
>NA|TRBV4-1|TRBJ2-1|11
ASSLSSYNEQF
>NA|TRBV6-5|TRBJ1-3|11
ASSLGARDTIY
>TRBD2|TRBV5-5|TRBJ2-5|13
ASSPSGTREETQY
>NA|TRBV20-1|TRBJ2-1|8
SASVNEQF
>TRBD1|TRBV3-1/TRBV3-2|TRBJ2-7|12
ASSGATGGYEQY
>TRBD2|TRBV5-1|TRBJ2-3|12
ASRSSGRTDTQY
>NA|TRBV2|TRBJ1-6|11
ASSDPPNSPLH
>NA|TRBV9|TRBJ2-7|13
ASSVGGDRVYEQY
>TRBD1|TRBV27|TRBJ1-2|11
ASSSQGDYGYT
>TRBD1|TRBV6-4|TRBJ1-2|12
ASSVLPGTGGYT
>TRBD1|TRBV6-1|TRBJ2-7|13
ASRETGTVAHEQY
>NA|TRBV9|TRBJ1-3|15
ASSVEPGGASGNTIY
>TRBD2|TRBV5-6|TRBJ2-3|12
ASSFSGRIDTQY
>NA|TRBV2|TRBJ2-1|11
ASSGQYMDEQF
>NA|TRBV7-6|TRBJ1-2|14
ASSLNGRGVDYGYT
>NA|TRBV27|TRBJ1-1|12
ASSLSYRATEAF
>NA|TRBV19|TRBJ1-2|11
ASSVSLNYGYT
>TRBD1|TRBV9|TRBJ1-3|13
ASSARQGTGNTIY
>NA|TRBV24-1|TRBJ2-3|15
ATSDLRGDWEADTQY
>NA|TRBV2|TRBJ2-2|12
ASKSGSNTGELF
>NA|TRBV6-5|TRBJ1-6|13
ASTLTGIHNSPLH
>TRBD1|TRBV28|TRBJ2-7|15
ASSLPGTGASTYEQY
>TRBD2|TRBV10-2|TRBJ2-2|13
ASSWTSGNSGELF
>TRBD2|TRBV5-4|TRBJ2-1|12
ASSLAGTSGEQF
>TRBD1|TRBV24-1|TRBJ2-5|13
ATSDTGTGPETQY
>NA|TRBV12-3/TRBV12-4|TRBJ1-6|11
ASAIRGDSPLH
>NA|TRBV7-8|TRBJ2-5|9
ASSSRETQY